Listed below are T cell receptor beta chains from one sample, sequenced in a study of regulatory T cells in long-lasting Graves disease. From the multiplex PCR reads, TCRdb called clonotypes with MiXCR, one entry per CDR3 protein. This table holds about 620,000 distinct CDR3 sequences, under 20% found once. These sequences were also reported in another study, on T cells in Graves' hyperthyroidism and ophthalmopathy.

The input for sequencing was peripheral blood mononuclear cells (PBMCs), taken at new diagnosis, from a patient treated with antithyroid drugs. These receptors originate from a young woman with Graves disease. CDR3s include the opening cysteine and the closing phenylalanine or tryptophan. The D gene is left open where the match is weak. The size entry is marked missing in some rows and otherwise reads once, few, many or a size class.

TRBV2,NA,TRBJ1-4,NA,CASTGTTRGEKLFF,TGTGCCAGCACTGGGACGACGCGCGGTGAAAAACTGTTTTTT
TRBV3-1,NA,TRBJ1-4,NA,CASSQVPGGVDEKLFF,TGTGCCAGCAGCCAAGTTCCGGGGGGGGTGGATGAAAAACTGTTTTTT
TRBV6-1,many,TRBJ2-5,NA,CASTHPYGTQYF,TGTGCCAGCACCCACCCGTACGGGACCCAGTACTTC
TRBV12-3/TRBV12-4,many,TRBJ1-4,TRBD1,CASSIGGNEKLFF,TGTGCCAGCAGTATAGGGGGCAACGAAAAACTGTTTTTT
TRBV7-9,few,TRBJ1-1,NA,CASSSPLGANTEAFF,TGTGCCAGCAGCTCGCCCCTAGGAGCAAACACTGAAGCTTTCTTT
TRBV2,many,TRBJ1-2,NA,CASSEIPAAELYGYTF,TGTGCCAGCAGTGAAATCCCGGCGGCAGAACTTTATGGCTACACCTTC
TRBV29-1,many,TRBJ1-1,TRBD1,CSVEQGATEAFF,TGCAGCGTTGAACAGGGGGCTACTGAAGCTTTCTTT
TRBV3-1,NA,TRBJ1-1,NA,CASSQVRTTEAFF,TGTGCCAGCAGCCAGGTGAGGACCACTGAAGCTTTCTTT
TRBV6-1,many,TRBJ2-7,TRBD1,CASSQWTGGSSYEQYF,TGTGCCAGCAGTCAATGGACAGGGGGAAGCTCCTACGAGCAGTACTTC
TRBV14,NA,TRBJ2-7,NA,CASRNRDNEQYF,TGTGCCAGCAGAAACAGGGACAACGAGCAGTACTTC
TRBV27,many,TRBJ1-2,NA,CASSSSSFSPGYTF,TGTGCCAGCAGTTCTTCCTCCTTCAGTCCGGGCTACACCTTC
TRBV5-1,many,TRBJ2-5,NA,CASSLETAGTAEQETQYF,TGCGCCAGCAGCTTGGAGACGGCGGGGACGGCGGAACAAGAGACCCAGTACTTC
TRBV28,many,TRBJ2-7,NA,CASSLIGQGYSYEQYF,TGTGCCAGCAGTTTAATTGGCCAGGGCTACTCCTACGAGCAGTACTTC
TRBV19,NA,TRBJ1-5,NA,CASSILRAPNQPQHF,TGTGCCAGTAGTATCTTACGGGCCCCCAATCAGCCCCAGCATTTT
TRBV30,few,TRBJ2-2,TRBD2,CAWTLAGGSGELFF,TGTGCCTGGACACTAGCGGGAGGATCCGGGGAGCTGTTTTTT
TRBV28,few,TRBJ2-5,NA,CASSFFKGTEETQYF,TGTGCCAGCAGTTTTTTTAAGGGAACAGAAGAGACCCAGTACTTC
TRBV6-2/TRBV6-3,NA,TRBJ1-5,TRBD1,CASSLTVPGGWDQPQHF,TGTGCCAGCAGTTTGACCGTCCCAGGGGGCTGGGATCAGCCCCAGCATTTT
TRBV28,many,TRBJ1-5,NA,CASSLWGAVSRNQPQHF,TGTGCCAGCAGTTTGTGGGGAGCGGTGTCTCGCAATCAGCCCCAGCATTTT
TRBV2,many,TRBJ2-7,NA,CASSVEGYEQYF,TGTGCCAGCAGTGTTGAGGGCTACGAGCAGTACTTC
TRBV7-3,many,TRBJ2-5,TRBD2,CASSQTSGRGETQYF,TGTGCCAGCAGCCAGACTAGCGGGAGGGGTGAGACCCAGTACTTC
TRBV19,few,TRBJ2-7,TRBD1,CASSNTRTGFYEQYF,TGTGCCAGTAGTAATACGCGGACAGGGTTTTACGAGCAGTACTTC
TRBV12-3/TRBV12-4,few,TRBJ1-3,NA,CASSPRGFSGNTIYF,TGTGCCAGCAGCCCGAGGGGATTTTCTGGAAACACCATATATTTT
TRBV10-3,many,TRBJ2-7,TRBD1,CAISEQVTGASEQYF,TGTGCCATCAGTGAGCAAGTGACAGGGGCCTCTGAGCAGTACTTC
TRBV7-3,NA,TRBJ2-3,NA,CASSLTGTVTDTQYF,TGTGCCAGCAGCTTAACCGGAACGGTCACAGATACGCAGTATTTT
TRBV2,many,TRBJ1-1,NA,CATNTGGTEAFF,TGTGCCACCAATACAGGAGGGACTGAAGCTTTCTTT
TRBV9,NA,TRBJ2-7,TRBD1,CASSAQSGTGGYEQYF,TGTGCCAGCAGCGCCCAATCCGGGACAGGGGGCTACGAGCAGTACTTC
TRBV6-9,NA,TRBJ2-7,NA,CASSYAGDARGEQYF,TGTGCCAGCAGTTACGCCGGGGACGCCCGTGGGGAGCAGTACTTC
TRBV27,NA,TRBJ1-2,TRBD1,CASSSSGQGPRGYTF,TGTGCCAGCAGTTCCTCGGGACAGGGTCCTCGTGGCTACACCTTC
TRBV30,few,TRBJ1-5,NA,CAWSGAQQVRRNQPQHF,TGTGCCTGGAGCGGGGCCCAGCAGGTTCGGCGCAATCAGCCCCAGCATTTT
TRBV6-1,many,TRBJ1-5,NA,CASMHGNQPQHF,TGTGCCAGCATGCATGGGAATCAGCCCCAGCATTTT
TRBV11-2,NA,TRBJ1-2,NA,CASSYMKTGMNYGYTF,TGTGCCAGCAGCTACATGAAAACGGGCATGAACTATGGCTACACCTTC
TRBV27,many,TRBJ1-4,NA,CASSEHRLPNEKLFF,TGTGCCAGCAGTGAACACCGATTACCTAATGAAAAACTGTTTTTT
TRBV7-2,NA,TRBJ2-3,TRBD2,CASSNLAGLPTDTQYF,TGTGCCAGCAGCAATCTAGCGGGACTACCCACAGATACGCAGTATTTT
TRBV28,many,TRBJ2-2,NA,CASSQRQANTGELFF,TGTGCCAGCAGCCAAAGACAGGCGAACACCGGGGAGCTGTTTTTT
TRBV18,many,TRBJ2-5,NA,CASSPSWGRETQYF,TGTGCCAGCTCACCGTCATGGGGCCGGGAGACCCAGTACTTC
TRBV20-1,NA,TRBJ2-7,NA,CSASGAPAAAPYEQYF,TGCAGTGCTAGTGGGGCACCAGCAGCGGCACCCTACGAGCAGTACTTC
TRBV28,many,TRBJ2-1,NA,CASSSTGSPVLEQFF,TGTGCCAGCAGTTCGACAGGAAGTCCAGTCCTTGAGCAGTTCTTC
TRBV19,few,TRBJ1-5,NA,CASSIQDQPQHF,TGTGCCAGTAGTATACAGGATCAGCCCCAGCATTTT
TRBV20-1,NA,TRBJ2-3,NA,CSAKRGAEGDTQYF,TGCAGTGCGAAGAGAGGGGCAGAGGGCGATACGCAGTATTTT
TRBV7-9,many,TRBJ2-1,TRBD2,CASSFSGYNEQFF,TGTGCCAGCAGCTTTAGCGGGTACAATGAGCAGTTCTTC
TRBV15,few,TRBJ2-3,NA,CAIRDHSDTQYF,TGTGCTATCAGGGACCACTCAGATACGCAGTATTTT
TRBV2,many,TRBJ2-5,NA,CASSLAGGPQETQYF,TGTGCCAGCAGCCTCGCCGGGGGGCCCCAAGAGACCCAGTACTTC
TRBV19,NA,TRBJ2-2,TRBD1,CASRQKGQGFESRELFF,TGTGCCAGTAGACAAAAGGGACAGGGTTTTGAGAGCCGGGAGCTGTTTTTT
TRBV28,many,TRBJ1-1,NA,CASSLDRAGDHTEAFF,TGTGCCAGCAGTTTAGATCGGGCAGGGGACCACACTGAAGCTTTCTTT
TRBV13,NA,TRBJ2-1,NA,CASSFDRNPQFF,TGTGCCAGCAGCTTCGACCGGAATCCTCAGTTCTTC
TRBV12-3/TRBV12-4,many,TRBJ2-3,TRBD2,CADRTSGTTDTQYF,TGTGCCGACCGGACTAGCGGGACGACAGATACGCAGTATTTT
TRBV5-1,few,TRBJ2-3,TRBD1,CASSLGDRTDTQYF,TGCGCCAGCAGCTTGGGGGACAGGACAGATACGCAGTATTTT
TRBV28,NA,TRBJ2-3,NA,CASGGSDTQYF,TGTGCCAGCGGAGGGTCAGATACGCAGTATTTT
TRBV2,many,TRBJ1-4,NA,CAISGEKLFF,TGTGCCATCAGCGGAGAAAAACTGTTTTTT